This is a list of T cell receptor beta chains from one sample in a study of identical twins. Each CDR3 protein gets one entry after TCRdb re-called the 5' RACE reads with MiXCR. The data hold some 500,000 distinct CDR3 sequences, with 12% to 15% observed a single time. The same sample was also used in a study of yellow fever vaccine responses in identical twins.

Sequencing was done on a sample of CD4+ T cells sorted from blood. The receptors were gathered from a woman younger than 35 in good health. Each CDR3 is given with its conserved first and last residue. A D gene is named only where the DNA matches it firmly. Clone size, where shown, is once, few, many, or a class for clones that have expanded.

TRBJ2-7,TRBV28,NA,few,CASTRTGVNYEQYF,TGTGCCAGCACCCGCACCGGCGTGAACTACGAGCAGTACTTC
TRBJ2-2,TRBV12-3/TRBV12-4,TRBD2,many,CASGGAGGTGELFF,TGTGCCAGCGGAGGAGCGGGAGGCACCGGGGAGCTGTTTTTT
TRBJ2-1,TRBV7-8,TRBD2,few,CASRAGGFNEQFF,TGTGCCAGCAGGGCGGGGGGGTTCAATGAGCAGTTCTTC
TRBJ2-7,TRBV7-2,TRBD2,few,CASSLAGPRRTSVSWTYEQYF,TGTGCCAGCAGCTTAGCGGGGCCAAGGCGGACTAGCGTATCCTGGACCTACGAGCAGTACTTC
TRBJ2-1,TRBV12-3/TRBV12-4,NA,NA,CASSSSVPSANEQFF,TGTGCCAGCAGCAGCTCGGTCCCATCGGCCAATGAGCAGTTCTTC
TRBJ2-1,TRBV11-1,NA,few,CASSAGTWEQFF,TGTGCCAGCAGCGCCGGGACTTGGGAGCAGTTCTTC
TRBJ2-1,TRBV7-2,NA,NA,CASSSPLASIIDEQFF,TGTGCCAGCAGCTCCCCCTTAGCTAGTATTATCGATGAGCAGTTCTTC
TRBJ2-3,TRBV2,TRBD1,NA,CASAWTGGRTPSRTDTQYF,TGTGCCAGCGCCTGGACAGGGGGTCGGACCCCCTCCCGCACAGATACGCAGTATTTT
TRBJ2-2,TRBV20-1,NA,once,CSAREGPGELFF,TGCAGTGCTAGAGAGGGACCCGGGGAGCTGTTTTTT
TRBJ2-3,TRBV10-3,NA,NA,CATQTGSDTQYF,TGTGCCACCCAGACAGGATCAGATACGCAGTATTTT
TRBJ2-7,TRBV7-3,NA,NA,CASSLRPTDSPYEQYF,TGTGCCAGCAGCTTAAGGCCCACAGACAGCCCCTACGAGCAGTACTTC